Listed below are T cell receptor beta chains from one sample, sequenced in a study of identical twins. TCRdb re-called the 5' RACE reads through MiXCR, storing one row per CDR3 protein. The table shows 400,000 to 550,000 distinct CDR3 sequences, with roughly an eighth occurring only once. This sample was also put to use in a study of yellow fever vaccine responses in identical twins.

The sample was CD4+ T cells sorted from blood. All receptors come from a woman under 30 in good health. The CDR3 runs from the conserved cysteine through the conserved F or W. Each record gives: V gene, clone size, CDR3 length, J gene, D gene, CDR3 DNA, CDR3 protein. D genes are given only for firm matches. Clone size is stated in some rows and not others, as once, few, many or a class when expanded.

v_call: TRBV9; clone_size: NA; cdr3_length: 15; j_call: TRBJ2-2; d_call: TRBD1; cdr3_nt: TGTGCCAGCAGCGTATCCTCCACAGGGGCCGGGGAGCTGTTTTTT; cdr3_aa: CASSVSSTGAGELFF
v_call: TRBV2; clone_size: NA; cdr3_length: 15; j_call: TRBJ2-5; d_call: NA; cdr3_nt: TGTGCCAGCAGTGAGCAGGGTAGGGGGCAAGAGACCCAGTACTTC; cdr3_aa: CASSEQGRGQETQYF
v_call: TRBV24-1; clone_size: NA; cdr3_length: 16; j_call: TRBJ2-3; d_call: NA; cdr3_nt: TGTGCCACCAGTGACCTGAGCGGCCCATCCACAGATACGCAGTATTTT; cdr3_aa: CATSDLSGPSTDTQYF
v_call: TRBV5-1; clone_size: few; cdr3_length: 15; j_call: TRBJ2-5; d_call: NA; cdr3_nt: TGCGCCAGCAGCACAGGGCCCGTCGGGGGGGAGACCCAGTACTTC; cdr3_aa: CASSTGPVGGETQYF
v_call: TRBV7-2; clone_size: many; cdr3_length: 15; j_call: TRBJ1-5; d_call: TRBD1; cdr3_nt: TGTGCCAGCAGCTCTGGACAGGGAAGCAATCAGCCCCAGCATTTT; cdr3_aa: CASSSGQGSNQPQHF
v_call: TRBV12-3/TRBV12-4; clone_size: many; cdr3_length: 12; j_call: TRBJ1-2; d_call: NA; cdr3_nt: TGTGCCAGCCCGGGCCCGTACTATGGCTACACCTTC; cdr3_aa: CASPGPYYGYTF
v_call: TRBV4-1; clone_size: NA; cdr3_length: 18; j_call: TRBJ2-6; d_call: NA; cdr3_nt: TGCGCCAGCAGCCAAGCCTTAATGGGAGGCTCTGGGGCCAACGTCCTGACTTTC; cdr3_aa: CASSQALMGGSGANVLTF
v_call: TRBV20-1; clone_size: NA; cdr3_length: 15; j_call: TRBJ1-5; d_call: NA; cdr3_nt: TGCAGTGCTGTGCGCGGGGGCATTAGCAATCAGCCCCAGCATTTT; cdr3_aa: CSAVRGGISNQPQHF
v_call: TRBV21-1; clone_size: few; cdr3_length: 17; j_call: TRBJ2-1; d_call: NA; cdr3_nt: TGTGCCAGCAGCAAACGTGCCGGGACAGGCATATACAATGAGCAGTTCTTC; cdr3_aa: CASSKRAGTGIYNEQFF
v_call: TRBV15; clone_size: few; cdr3_length: 14; j_call: TRBJ2-1; d_call: TRBD2; cdr3_nt: TGTGCCACCAGCAGAGGAAGCGGGACCAATGAGCAGTTCTTC; cdr3_aa: CATSRGSGTNEQFF
v_call: TRBV20-1; clone_size: few; cdr3_length: 16; j_call: TRBJ1-5; d_call: TRBD1; cdr3_nt: TGCAGTGCCCCCGGGGTAGGACAGGGGGGGAATCAGCCCCAGCATTTT; cdr3_aa: CSAPGVGQGGNQPQHF
v_call: TRBV7-2; clone_size: NA; cdr3_length: 14; j_call: TRBJ2-3; d_call: NA; cdr3_nt: TGTGCCAGCAGCGCCCGGGCCAAATCGGATACGCAGTATTTT; cdr3_aa: CASSARAKSDTQYF
v_call: TRBV28; clone_size: many; cdr3_length: 14; j_call: TRBJ2-7; d_call: TRBD1; cdr3_nt: TGTGCCAGCAGTGCCCCGCAGGGGGTAAGGGAGCAGTACTTC; cdr3_aa: CASSAPQGVREQYF
v_call: TRBV6-5; clone_size: few; cdr3_length: 11; j_call: TRBJ2-6; d_call: NA; cdr3_nt: TGTGCCAGCCAGCGGGCCAACGTCCTGACTTTC; cdr3_aa: CASQRANVLTF
v_call: TRBV6-1; clone_size: few; cdr3_length: 13; j_call: TRBJ2-3; d_call: NA; cdr3_nt: TGTGCCAGCAGAACACCTAGCACAGATACGCAGTATTTT; cdr3_aa: CASRTPSTDTQYF
v_call: TRBV6-5; clone_size: few; cdr3_length: 12; j_call: TRBJ1-1; d_call: NA; cdr3_nt: TGTGCCAGCAGCACCGGGCGGACTGAAGCTTTCTTT; cdr3_aa: CASSTGRTEAFF
v_call: TRBV4-1; clone_size: NA; cdr3_length: 14; j_call: TRBJ1-5; d_call: NA; cdr3_nt: TGCGCCAGCAGCCAAGGTCCTGCTAATCAGCCCCAGCATTTT; cdr3_aa: CASSQGPANQPQHF
v_call: TRBV5-1; clone_size: few; cdr3_length: 14; j_call: TRBJ1-2; d_call: TRBD1; cdr3_nt: TGCGCCAGCAGGCTAACCGGGACAGGGGATGGCTACACCTTC; cdr3_aa: CASRLTGTGDGYTF
v_call: TRBV6-2/TRBV6-3; clone_size: NA; cdr3_length: 12; j_call: TRBJ2-1; d_call: NA; cdr3_nt: TGTGCCAGCAGTAATCTGGGCAATGAGCAGTTCTTC; cdr3_aa: CASSNLGNEQFF
v_call: TRBV25-1; clone_size: NA; cdr3_length: 16; j_call: TRBJ2-7; d_call: TRBD1; cdr3_nt: TGTGCCAGCAGTGACTCCGGGACAGGGTCGACATACGAGCAGTACTTC; cdr3_aa: CASSDSGTGSTYEQYF
v_call: TRBV7-9; clone_size: NA; cdr3_length: 14; j_call: TRBJ2-3; d_call: NA; cdr3_nt: TGTGCCAGCAGCTTAAATGTCCTGGCAGATACGCAGTATTTT; cdr3_aa: CASSLNVLADTQYF
v_call: TRBV10-2; clone_size: NA; cdr3_length: 18; j_call: TRBJ2-7; d_call: TRBD2; cdr3_nt: TGCGCCAGCTCAGGGGGGGGTTTTGCTAGCGGGAGCTCTGACGAGCAGTACTTC; cdr3_aa: CASSGGGFASGSSDEQYF
v_call: TRBV4-2; clone_size: NA; cdr3_length: 16; j_call: TRBJ2-2; d_call: TRBD1; cdr3_nt: TGTGCCAGCAGCCAAGACTGGACAGGGGGCACCGGGGAGCTGTTTTTT; cdr3_aa: CASSQDWTGGTGELFF